The sequence of this T cell receptor beta chain was determined in a study of T cells expressing NK-cell markers. Study background: HCMV seropositivity marked most of the eight sequenced donors; one was seronegative.

TCRdb reprocessed the 5' RACE reads; each CDR3 protein has one entry and no DNA is given. The sample spans almost 450,000 distinct CDR3 sequences; the ten largest clones claim 7.3%. Germline lookup yields CDR1 MNHEY and CDR2 SVGAGI. This CDR3 spans 15 amino acids. The TCR comes from a woman between 18 and 75 years old in good health. The chain is built from TRBV6-5 and TRBJ2-1; the TRBD2 assignment by TCRdb is unverifiable without DNA. The sample consisted of blood T cells: a sorted CD56 or NKG2C T cell subset, CD4+ or CD8+ T cells, or bulk PBMC T cells (not recorded which). The CDR3 here is CASSSPPTSYNEQFF.